In this sample, the clone carrying this TCR beta chain turned up a few times. This specimen comes from a study of blood T cell repertoires in COVID-19. Study overall: Acute and convalescent COVID-19 specimens originated in the United States, Italy and Spain.

Profiling relied on immunoSEQ multiplex PCR, and the TCRdb table lists in-frame clones only, not all of them. The sample consists of around 100,000 clones, over 80% of them appearing once. Germline lookup yields CDR1 SGHAT and CDR2 FQNNGV. V lost 1 base and J lost 4, with 13 bases in between. This CDR3 has 15 residues. Material for sequencing was peripheral blood. The chain combines TRBV11-2 with TRBJ1-1; perhaps TRBD1 as D (5 bases). The TCR was taken from a man aged 50-60 years with active or convalescent COVID-19. This chain's CDR3 is CASSLAGLTATEAFF. The CDR3 DNA reads as TGTGCCAGCAGCTTAGCGGGACTCACGGCCACTGAAGCTTTCTTT.